This TCR beta chain is drawn from a study of T cells in tumors after PD-1 blockade. Turning to the study itself: Patients had no prior checkpoint blockade, systemic immunosuppressants, or anti-cancer therapy within 4 weeks. Daily vismodegib 150 mg continued in a subset of anti-PD-1-treated patients. Blood samples averaged around 100,000 templates (range 24,679-257,772) and approximately 37,000 unique clonotypes.

Findings of the study overall: About 41% of tumor TCR clonotypes were also found in blood.

Using immunoSEQ multiplex PCR, the repertoire was profiled, and TCRdb retains in-frame clones only, with some absent. The repertoire holds around 46,000 clones, with 79% as singletons. With respect to this clone: Its antigen is still unknown.

Trimming removed 1 base at V and 4 bases at J, with 17 bases between. Germline CDR1 reads SSHAT; CDR2 reads FNYEAQ (reference sequence). The CDR3 consists of 17 residues. The chain couples TRBV7-7 to TRBJ2-1; D is perhaps TRBD1 or TRBD2 (7 bases each). The sequencing here drew on PBMCs, taken before anti-PD-1 treatment. The sequence came from a human donor with basal cell carcinoma. CDR3: CASSLGPGGAIYNEQFF. CDR3 DNA: TGTGCCAGCAGCTTAGGCCCAGGGGGGGCGATATACAATGAGCAGTTCTTC.